The present T cell receptor (beta chain) was sequenced within a study of blood T cells in healthy people across ages. There are many counts of this clonotype. Its cognate antigen is unknown. General study points: Age brought a roughly linear fall in TCR beta diversity measured per million T cells.

Germline V gene sequence: CDR1 SGHVS, CDR2 FQNEAQ. Trimming removed 2 bases from V and 4 bases from J; junction bases left unmatched: 2. The CDR3 extends over 15 amino acids. Combining a sample-barcoded 5' primer with a J-beta primer mix, a second PCR ran for roughly 7 to 11 cycles. Researchers report that each sample yielded at least 2.5 million CDR3-containing paired-end reads. TCRdb reanalysed the 5' RACE reads using MiXCR and keeps one entry per CDR3 protein. The profile shows 650,000 or so distinct CDR3 sequences, about 51% of them singletons. V gene TRBV7-8 combines with J gene TRBJ2-1; 10 bases map to TRBD2. This TCR derives from a woman of 80 years or more in good health. The material sequenced was blood. CDR3 loop: CASSLKREGYNEQFF. In DNA, the CDR3 is TGTGCCAGCAGCTTAAAGCGGGAGGGTTACAATGAGCAGTTCTTC. The whole variable domain, remainder taken from reference TRBV7-8 and TRBJ2-1, is GAGVSQSPRYKVAKRGQDVALRCDPISGHVSLFWYQQALGQGPEFLTYFQNEAQLDKSGLPSDRFFAERPEGSVSTLKIQRTQQEDSAVYLCASSLKREGYNEQFFGPGTRLTVL.